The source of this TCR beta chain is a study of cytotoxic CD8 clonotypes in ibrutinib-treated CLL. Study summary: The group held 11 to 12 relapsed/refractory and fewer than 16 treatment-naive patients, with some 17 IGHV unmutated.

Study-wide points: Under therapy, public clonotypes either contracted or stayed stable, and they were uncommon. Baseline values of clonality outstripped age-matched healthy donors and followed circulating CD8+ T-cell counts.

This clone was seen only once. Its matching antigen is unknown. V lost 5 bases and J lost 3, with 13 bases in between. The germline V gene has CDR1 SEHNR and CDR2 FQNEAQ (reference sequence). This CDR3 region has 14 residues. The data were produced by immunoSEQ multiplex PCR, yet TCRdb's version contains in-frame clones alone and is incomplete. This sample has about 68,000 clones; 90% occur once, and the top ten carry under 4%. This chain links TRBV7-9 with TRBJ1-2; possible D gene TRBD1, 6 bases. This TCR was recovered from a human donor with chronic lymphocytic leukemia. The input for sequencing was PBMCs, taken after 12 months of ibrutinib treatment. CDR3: CASSPVTGYYGYTF. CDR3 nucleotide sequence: TGTGCCAGCAGCCCAGTGACAGGATACTATGGCTACACCTTC.